The entry below gives a single TCR beta chain sequence along with its context. These data come from a study of CD8 T cells in Susac syndrome. The CDR3 is made up of 14 amino acids. Germline assignment: CDR1 DFQATT and CDR2 SNEGSKA (reference sequence). V dropped 4 bases and J dropped 0 bases, with 11 bases sitting between them. The study sequenced TCR beta in blood CD8+ and CD4+ T cells. With random hexamers, reverse transcription was performed on roughly 0.45 to 1 ug of RNA. Amplification of TCR beta CDR3 by immunoSEQ multiplex PCR spanned 54 Vbeta and 13 Jbeta. One entry per CDR3 protein, called by TCRdb with MiXCR from the immunoSEQ multiplex PCR reads. The sample lists 120,000 to 150,000 distinct CDR3 sequences, roughly 96% seen once, with 0.11% in the top ten.

The chain employs TRBV20-1 and TRBJ2-3; D remains unclear. Sequencing was done on a sample of CD4+ T cells from PBMCs. The receptor's source is a human donor with multiple sclerosis. CDR3 sequence: CSAMKNPSTDTQYF. The CDR3 nucleotides are TGCAGTGCTATGAAGAACCCTAGCACAGATACGCAGTATTTT.